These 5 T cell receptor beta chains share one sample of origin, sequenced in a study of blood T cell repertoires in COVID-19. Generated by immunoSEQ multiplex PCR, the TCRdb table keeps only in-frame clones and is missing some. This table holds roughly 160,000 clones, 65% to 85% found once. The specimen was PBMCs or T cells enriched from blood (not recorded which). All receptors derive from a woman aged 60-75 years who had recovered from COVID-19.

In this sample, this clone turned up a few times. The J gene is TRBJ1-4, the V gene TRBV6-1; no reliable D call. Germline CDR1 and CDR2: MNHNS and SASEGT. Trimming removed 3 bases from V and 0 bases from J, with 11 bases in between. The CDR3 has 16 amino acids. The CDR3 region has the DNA TGTGCCAGCAGTGAGAGGGTACAGTCAACTAATGAAAAACTGTTTTTT. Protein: CASSERVQSTNEKLFF.

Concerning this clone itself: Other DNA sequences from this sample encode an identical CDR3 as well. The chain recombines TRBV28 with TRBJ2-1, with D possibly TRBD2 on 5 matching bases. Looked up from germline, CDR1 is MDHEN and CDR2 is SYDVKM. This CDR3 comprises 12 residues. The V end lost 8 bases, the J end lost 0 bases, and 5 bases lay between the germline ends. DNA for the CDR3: TGTGCCAGCGGGAGCTCCTACAATGAGCAGTTCTTC. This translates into CASGSSYNEQFF.

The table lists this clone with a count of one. CDR3 region: CASSLGALSGNTIYF. In DNA form, the CDR3 reads TGTGCCAGCAGTTTGGGGGCTCTCTCTGGAAACACCATATATTTT. The chain carries TRBV28 and TRBJ1-3; possibly TRBD1 for D (6 bases). The germline CDR1 and CDR2 sequences are MDHEN and SYDVKM. Trimming removed 3 bases at V and 0 bases at J, with 9 bases between. The CDR3 totals 15 residues.

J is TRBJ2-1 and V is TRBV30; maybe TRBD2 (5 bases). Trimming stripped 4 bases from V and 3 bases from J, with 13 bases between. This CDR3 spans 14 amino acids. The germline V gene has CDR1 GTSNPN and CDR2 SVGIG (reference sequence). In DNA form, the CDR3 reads TGTGCCTGGAAAGATCCGGGGAACTACAATGAGCAGTTCTTC. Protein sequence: CAWKDPGNYNEQFF.

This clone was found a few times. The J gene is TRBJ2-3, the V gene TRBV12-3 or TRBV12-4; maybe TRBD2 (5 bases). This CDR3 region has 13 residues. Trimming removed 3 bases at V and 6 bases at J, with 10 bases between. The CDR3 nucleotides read TGTGCCAGCAGTTTTGGGGAGACGGATACGCAGTATTTT. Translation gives CASSFGETDTQYF.